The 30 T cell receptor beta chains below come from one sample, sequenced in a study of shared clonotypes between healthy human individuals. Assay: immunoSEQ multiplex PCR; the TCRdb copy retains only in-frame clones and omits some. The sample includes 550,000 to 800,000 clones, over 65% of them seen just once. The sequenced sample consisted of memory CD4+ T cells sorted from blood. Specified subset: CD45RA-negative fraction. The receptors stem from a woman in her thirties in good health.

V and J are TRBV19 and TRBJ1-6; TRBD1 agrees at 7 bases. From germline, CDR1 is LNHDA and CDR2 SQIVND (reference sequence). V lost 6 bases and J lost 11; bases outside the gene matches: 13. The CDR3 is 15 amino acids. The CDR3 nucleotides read TGTGCCAGTAGCCTTAAGGACAGGTCGGATACACCCCTCCACTTT. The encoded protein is CASSLKDRSDTPLHF.

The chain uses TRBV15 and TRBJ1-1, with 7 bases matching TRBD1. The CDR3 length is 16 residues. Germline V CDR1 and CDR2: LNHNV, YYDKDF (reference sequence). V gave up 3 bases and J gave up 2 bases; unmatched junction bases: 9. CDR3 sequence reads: CATSSGDRRTNTEAFF. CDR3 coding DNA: TGTGCCACCAGCAGTGGGGACAGAAGAACCAACACTGAAGCTTTCTTT.

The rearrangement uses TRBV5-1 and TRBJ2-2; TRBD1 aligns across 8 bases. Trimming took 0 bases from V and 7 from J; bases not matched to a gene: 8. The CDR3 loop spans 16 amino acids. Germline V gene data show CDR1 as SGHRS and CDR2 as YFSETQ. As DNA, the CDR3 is TGCGCCAGCAGCTTGGAGACAGGGGTACAGGGCGGGGAGCTGTTTTTT. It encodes CASSLETGVQGGELFF.

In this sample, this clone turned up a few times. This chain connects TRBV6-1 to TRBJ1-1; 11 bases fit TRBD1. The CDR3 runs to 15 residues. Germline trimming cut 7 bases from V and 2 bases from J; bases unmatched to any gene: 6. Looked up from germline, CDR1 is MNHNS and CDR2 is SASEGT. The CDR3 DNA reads TGTGCCAGCAAAAAGGGACAGGGGGAAAACACTGAAGCTTTCTTT. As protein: CASKKGQGENTEAFF.

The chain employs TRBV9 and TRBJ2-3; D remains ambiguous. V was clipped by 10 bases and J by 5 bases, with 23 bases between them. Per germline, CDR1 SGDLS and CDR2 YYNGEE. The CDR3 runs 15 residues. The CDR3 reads CASKPNPQIGDTQYF. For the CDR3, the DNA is TGTGCCTCGAAACCGAACCCCCAAATTGGAGATACGCAGTATTTT.

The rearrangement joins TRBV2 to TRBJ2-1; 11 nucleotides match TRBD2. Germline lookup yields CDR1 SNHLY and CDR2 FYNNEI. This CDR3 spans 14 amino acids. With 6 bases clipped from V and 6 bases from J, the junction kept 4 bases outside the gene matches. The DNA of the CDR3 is TGTGCCAGCAGGCTGACTAGCGGGACCAATGAGCAGTTCTTC. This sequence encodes CASRLTSGTNEQFF.

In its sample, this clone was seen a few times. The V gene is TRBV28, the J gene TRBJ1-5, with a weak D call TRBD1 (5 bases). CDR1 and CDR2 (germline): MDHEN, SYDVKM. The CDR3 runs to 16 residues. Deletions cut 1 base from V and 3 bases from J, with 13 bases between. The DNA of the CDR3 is TGTGCCAGCAGTTTATTGTCAGGGTCCCTCAATCAGCCCCAGCATTTT. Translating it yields CASSLLSGSLNQPQHF.

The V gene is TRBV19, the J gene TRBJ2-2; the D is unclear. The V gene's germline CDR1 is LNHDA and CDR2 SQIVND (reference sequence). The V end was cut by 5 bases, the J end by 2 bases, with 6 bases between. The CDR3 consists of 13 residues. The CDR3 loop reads CASSFRNTGELFF. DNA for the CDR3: TGTGCCAGTAGTTTCAGAAACACCGGGGAGCTGTTTTTT.

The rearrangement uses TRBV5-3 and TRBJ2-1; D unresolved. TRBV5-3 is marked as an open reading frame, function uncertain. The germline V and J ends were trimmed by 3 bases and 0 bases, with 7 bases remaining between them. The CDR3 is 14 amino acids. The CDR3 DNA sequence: TGTGCCAGAAGCTGCGTGAGCTCCTACAATGAGCAGTTCTTC. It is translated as CARSCVSSYNEQFF.

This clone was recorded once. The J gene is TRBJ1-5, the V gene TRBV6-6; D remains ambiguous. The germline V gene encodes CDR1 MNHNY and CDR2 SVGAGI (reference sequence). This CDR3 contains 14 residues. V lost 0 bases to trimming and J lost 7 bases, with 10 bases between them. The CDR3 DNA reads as TGTGCCAGCAGTTACTCTGGCGAGGAACAGCCCCAGCATTTT. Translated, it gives CASSYSGEEQPQHF.

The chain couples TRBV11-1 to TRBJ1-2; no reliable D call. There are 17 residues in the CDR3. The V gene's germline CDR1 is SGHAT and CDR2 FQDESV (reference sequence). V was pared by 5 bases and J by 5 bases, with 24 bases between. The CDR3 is CASSLGATFREKYGYTF. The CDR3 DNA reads TGTGCCAGCAGCCTCGGCGCTACCTTTCGGGAAAAATATGGCTACACCTTC. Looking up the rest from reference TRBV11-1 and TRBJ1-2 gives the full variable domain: EAEVAQSPRYKITEKSQAVAFWCDPISGHATLYWYRQILGQGPELLVQFQDESVVDDSQLPKDRFSAERLKGVDSTLKIQPAELGDSAMYLCASSLGATFREKYGYTFGSGTRLTVV.

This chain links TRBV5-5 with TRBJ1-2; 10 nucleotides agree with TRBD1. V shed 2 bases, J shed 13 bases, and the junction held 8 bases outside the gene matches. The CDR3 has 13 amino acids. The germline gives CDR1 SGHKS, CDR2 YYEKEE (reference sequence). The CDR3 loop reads CASSLQGQGEPTF. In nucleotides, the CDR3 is TGTGCCAGCAGCTTACAAGGACAGGGGGAGCCCACCTTC.

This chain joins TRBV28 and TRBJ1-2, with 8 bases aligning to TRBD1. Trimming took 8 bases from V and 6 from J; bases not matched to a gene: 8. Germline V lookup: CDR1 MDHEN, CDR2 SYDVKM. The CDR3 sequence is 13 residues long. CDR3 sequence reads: CASGDRGRNGYTF. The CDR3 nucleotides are TGTGCCAGCGGTGACAGGGGCCGTAATGGCTACACCTTC.

CDR3 amino acids: CASSHKGGTGRTGELFF. The CDR3 coding sequence is TGTGCCAGCAGCCACAAAGGGGGGACAGGGAGGACCGGGGAGCTGTTTTTT. The chain employs TRBV7-8 and TRBJ2-2; 9 bases are a match to TRBD1. With V trimmed by 5 bases and J by 5 bases, 12 bases remained unmatched. This CDR3 has 17 residues. CDR1 is SGHVS and CDR2 is FQNEAQ in the germline V gene.

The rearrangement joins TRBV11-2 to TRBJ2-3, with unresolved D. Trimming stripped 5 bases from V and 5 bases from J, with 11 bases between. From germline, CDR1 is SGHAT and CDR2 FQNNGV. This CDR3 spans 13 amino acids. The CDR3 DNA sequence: TGTGCCAGCAGCCATTCAGGTCAAGATACGCAGTATTTT. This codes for CASSHSGQDTQYF. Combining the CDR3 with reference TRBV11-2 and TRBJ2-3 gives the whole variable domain EAGVAQSPRYKIIEKRQSVAFWCNPISGHATLYWYQQILGQGPKLLIQFQNNGVVDDSQLPKDRFSAERLKGVDSTLKIQPAKLEDSAVYLCASSHSGQDTQYFGPGTRLTVL.

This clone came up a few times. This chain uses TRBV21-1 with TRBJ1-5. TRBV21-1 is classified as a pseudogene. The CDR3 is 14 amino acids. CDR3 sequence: CASVGGVPIKPQHF. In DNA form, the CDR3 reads TGTGCCAGCGTCGGGGGGGTTCCAATCAAACCCCAGCATTTT.

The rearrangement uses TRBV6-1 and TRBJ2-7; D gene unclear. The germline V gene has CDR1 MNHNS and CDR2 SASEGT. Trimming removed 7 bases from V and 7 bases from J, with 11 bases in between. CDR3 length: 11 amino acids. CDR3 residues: CASTGLREQYF. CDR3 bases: TGTGCCAGCACCGGCCTCCGGGAGCAGTACTTC.

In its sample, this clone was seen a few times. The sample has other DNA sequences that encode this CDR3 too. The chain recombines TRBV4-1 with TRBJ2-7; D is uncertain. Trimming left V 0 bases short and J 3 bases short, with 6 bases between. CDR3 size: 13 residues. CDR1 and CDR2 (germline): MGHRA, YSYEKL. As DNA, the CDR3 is TGCGCCAGCAGCCAAGATTCGCGCTACGAGCAGTACTTC. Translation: CASSQDSRYEQYF.

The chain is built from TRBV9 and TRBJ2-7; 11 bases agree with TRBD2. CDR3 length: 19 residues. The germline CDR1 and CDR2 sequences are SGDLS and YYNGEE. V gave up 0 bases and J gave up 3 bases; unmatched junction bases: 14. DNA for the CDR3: TGTGCCAGCAGCGTAGCACGGGGAGGGACTAGCGGTCCGTTCTACGAGCAGTACTTC. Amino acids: CASSVARGGTSGPFYEQYF.

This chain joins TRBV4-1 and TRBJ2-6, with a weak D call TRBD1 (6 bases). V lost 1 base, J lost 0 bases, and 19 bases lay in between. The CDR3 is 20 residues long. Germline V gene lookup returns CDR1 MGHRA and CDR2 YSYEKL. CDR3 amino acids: CASSQVGQRTANSGANVLTF. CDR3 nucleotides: TGCGCCAGCAGCCAAGTCGGTCAGCGGACAGCCAACTCTGGGGCCAACGTCCTGACTTTC.

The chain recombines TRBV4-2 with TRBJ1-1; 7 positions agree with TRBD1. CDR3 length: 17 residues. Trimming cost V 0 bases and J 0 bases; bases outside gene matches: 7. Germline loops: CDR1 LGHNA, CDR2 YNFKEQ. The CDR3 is CASSQDFGRGMNTEAFF. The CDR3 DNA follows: TGTGCCAGCAGCCAAGATTTCGGCAGGGGGATGAACACTGAAGCTTTCTTT.

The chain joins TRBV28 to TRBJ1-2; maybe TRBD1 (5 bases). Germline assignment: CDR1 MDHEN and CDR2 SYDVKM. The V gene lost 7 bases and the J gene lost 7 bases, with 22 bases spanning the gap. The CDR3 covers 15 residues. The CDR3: CASITAGASQLGYTF. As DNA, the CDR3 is TGTGCCAGCATTACAGCTGGGGCCAGCCAGCTTGGCTACACCTTC.

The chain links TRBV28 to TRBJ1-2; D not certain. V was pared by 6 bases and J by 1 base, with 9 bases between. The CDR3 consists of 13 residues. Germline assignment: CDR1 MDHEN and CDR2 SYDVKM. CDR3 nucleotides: TGTGCCAGCAGATTGGGCCATAACTATGGCTACACCTTC. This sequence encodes CASRLGHNYGYTF.

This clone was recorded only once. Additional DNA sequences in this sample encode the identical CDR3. CDR3 bases: TGTGCCAGCAGCGGGACAGTCTATGGCTACACCTTC. It translates to CASSGTVYGYTF. The chain recombines TRBV28 with TRBJ1-2, with TRBD1 matching over 7 bases. Trimming at V came to 6 bases and at J to 4 bases, leaving 2 bases not matched to a gene. There are 12 residues in the CDR3. Germline CDR1 reads MDHEN; CDR2 reads SYDVKM.

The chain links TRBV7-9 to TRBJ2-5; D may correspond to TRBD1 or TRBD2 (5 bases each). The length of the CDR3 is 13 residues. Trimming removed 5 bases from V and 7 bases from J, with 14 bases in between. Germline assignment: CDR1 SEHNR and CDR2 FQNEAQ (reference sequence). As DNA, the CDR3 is TGTGCCAGCAGCCACGGAGGTGGGGGGACCCAGTACTTC. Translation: CASSHGGGGTQYF.

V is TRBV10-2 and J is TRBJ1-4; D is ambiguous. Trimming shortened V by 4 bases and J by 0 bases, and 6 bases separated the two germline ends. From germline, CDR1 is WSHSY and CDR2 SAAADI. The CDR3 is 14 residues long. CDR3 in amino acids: CASSAGSTNEKLFF. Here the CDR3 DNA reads TGCGCCAGCAGTGCCGGCTCAACTAATGAAAAACTGTTTTTT.

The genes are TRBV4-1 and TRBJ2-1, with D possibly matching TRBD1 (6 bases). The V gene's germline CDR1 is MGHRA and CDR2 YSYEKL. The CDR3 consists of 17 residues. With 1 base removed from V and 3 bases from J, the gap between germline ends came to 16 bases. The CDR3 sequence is CASSQGTVGLLYNEQFF. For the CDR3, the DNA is TGCGCCAGCAGCCAAGGGACAGTGGGTCTGCTCTACAATGAGCAGTTCTTC.

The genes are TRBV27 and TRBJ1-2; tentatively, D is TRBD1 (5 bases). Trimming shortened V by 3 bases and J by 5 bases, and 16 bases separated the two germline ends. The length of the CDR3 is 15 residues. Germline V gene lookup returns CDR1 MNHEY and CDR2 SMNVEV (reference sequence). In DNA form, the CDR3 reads TGTGCCAGCAGTTTGCGCCCTTACGAGGGGTATGGCTACACCTTC. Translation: CASSLRPYEGYGYTF.

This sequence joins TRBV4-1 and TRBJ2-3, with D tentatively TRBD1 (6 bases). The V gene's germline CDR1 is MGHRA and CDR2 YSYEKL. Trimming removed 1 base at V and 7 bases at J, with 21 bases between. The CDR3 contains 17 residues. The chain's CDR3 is CASSQGLAGAPTYTQYF. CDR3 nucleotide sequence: TGCGCCAGCAGCCAAGGTTTGGCAGGGGCTCCGACCTATACGCAGTATTTT.

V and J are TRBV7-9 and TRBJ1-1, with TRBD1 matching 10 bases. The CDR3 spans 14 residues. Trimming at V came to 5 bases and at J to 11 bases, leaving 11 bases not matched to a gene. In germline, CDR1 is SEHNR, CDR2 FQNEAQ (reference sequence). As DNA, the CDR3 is TGTGCCAGCAGCCATTATGACAGGGGGCTGGGTGCTTTCTTT. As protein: CASSHYDRGLGAFF.